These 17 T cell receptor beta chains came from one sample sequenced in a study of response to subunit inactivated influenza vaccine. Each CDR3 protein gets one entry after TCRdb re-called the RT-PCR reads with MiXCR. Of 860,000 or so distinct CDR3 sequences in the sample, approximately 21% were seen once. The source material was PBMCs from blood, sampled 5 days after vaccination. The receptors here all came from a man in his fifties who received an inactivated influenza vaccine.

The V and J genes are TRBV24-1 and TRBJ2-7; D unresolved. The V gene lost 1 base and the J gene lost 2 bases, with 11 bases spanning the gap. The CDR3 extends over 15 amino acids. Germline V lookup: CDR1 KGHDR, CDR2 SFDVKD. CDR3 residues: CATSDLRQAAYEQYF. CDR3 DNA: TGTGCCACCAGTGATTTACGGCAGGCGGCCTACGAGCAGTACTTC.

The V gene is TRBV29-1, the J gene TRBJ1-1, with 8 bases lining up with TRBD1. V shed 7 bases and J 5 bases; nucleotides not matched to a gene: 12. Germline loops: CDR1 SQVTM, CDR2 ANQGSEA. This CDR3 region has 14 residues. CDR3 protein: CSAFPQGALTEAFF. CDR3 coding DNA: TGCAGCGCTTTTCCCCAGGGGGCTTTAACTGAAGCTTTCTTT.

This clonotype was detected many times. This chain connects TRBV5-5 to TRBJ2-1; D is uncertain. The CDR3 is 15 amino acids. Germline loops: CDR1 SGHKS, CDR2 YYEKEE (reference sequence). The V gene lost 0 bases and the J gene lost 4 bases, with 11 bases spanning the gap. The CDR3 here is CASSLAGALYNEQFF. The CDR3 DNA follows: TGTGCCAGCAGCTTGGCCGGAGCCCTATACAATGAGCAGTTCTTC. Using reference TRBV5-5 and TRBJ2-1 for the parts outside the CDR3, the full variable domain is DAGVTQSPTHLIKTRGQQVTLRCSPISGHKSVSWYQQVLGQGPQFIFQYYEKEERGRGNFPDRFSARQFPNYSSELNVNALLLGDSALYLCASSLAGALYNEQFFGPGTRLTVL.

Written as DNA, the CDR3 is TGCAGTGCTTCCCGGGACAGACTGAGGGGCCTTAATGAAAAACTGTTTTTT. It yields the protein CSASRDRLRGLNEKLFF. The chain combines TRBV20-1 with TRBJ1-4; 7 nucleotides agree with TRBD1. J lost 4 bases, V lost 5 bases, and 16 bases had no gene match. Germline lookup yields CDR1 DFQATT and CDR2 SNEGSKA (reference sequence). The CDR3 has 17 residues.

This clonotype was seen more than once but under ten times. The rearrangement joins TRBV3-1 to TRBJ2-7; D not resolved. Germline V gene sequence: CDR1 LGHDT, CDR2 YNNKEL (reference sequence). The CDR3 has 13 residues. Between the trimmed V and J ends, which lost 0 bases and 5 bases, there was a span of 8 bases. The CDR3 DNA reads TGTGCCAGCAGCCAAGACAGGATCAACGAGCAGTACTTC. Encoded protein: CASSQDRINEQYF.

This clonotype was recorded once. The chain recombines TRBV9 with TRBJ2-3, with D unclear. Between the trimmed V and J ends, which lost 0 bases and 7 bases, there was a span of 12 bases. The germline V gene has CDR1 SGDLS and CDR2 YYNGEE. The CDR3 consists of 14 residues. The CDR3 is CASSVEVGVYTQYF. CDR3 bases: TGTGCCAGCAGCGTAGAGGTCGGAGTTTATACGCAGTATTTT.

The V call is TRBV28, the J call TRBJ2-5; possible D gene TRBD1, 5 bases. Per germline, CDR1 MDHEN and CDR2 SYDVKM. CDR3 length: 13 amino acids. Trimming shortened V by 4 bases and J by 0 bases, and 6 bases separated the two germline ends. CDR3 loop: CASSYRYQETQYF. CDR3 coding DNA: TGTGCCAGCAGTTACAGGTACCAAGAGACCCAGTACTTC.

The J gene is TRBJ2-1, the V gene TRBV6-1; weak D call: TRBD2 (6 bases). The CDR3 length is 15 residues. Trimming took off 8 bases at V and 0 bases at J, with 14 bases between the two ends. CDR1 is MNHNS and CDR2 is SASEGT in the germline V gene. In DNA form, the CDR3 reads TGTGCCAGCTTCCAAGGAGGGAGCTCCTACAATGAGCAGTTCTTC. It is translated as CASFQGGSSYNEQFF.

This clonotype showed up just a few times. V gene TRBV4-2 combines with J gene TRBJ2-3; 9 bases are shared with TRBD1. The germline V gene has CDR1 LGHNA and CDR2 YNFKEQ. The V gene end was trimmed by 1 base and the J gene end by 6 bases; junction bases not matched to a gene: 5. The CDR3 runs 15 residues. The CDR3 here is CASSQGDRASDTQYF. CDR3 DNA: TGTGCCAGCAGCCAAGGGGACAGGGCCTCCGATACGCAGTATTTT.

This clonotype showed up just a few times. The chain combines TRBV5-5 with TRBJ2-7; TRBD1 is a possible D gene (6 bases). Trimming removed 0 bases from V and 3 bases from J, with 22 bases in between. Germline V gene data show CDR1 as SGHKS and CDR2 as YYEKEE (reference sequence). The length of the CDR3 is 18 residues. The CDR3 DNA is TGTGCCAGCAGCTTGGTAATGCTTCGGCAGGGGAATTACTACGAGCAGTACTTC. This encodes CASSLVMLRQGNYYEQYF.

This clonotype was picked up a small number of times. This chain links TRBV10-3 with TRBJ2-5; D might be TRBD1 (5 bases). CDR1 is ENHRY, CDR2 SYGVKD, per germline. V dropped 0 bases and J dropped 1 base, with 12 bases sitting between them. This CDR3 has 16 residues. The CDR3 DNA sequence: TGTGCCATCAGTGAGTCGATAGCTACAGGCCAAGAGACCCAGTACTTC. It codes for CAISESIATGQETQYF.

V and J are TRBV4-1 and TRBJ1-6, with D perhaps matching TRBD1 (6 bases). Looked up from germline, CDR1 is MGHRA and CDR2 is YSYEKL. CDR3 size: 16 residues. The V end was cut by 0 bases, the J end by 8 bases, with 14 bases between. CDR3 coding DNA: TGCGCCAGCAGCCAAGAGGGGGGGGCGGCGGATTCACCCCTCCACTTT. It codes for CASSQEGGAADSPLHF.

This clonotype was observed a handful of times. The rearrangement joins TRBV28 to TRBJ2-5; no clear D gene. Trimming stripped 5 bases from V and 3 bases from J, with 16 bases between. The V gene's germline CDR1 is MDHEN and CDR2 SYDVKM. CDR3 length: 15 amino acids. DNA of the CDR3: TGTGCCAGCAGTAAGCCCCGCGATAGGGAAGAGACCCAGTACTTC. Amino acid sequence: CASSKPRDREETQYF.

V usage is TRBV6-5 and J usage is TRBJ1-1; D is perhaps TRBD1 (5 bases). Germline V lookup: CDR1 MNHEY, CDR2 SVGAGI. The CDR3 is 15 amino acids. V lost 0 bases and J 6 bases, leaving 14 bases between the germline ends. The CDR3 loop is CASSYSSRVDAEAFF. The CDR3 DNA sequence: TGTGCCAGCAGTTACTCTTCCAGGGTGGACGCTGAAGCTTTCTTT.

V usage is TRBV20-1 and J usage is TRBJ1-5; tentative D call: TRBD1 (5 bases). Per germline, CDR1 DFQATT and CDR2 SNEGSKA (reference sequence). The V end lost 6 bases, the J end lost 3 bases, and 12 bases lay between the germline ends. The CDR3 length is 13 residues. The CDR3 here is CSALTGTNQPQHF. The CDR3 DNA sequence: TGCAGTGCCCTGACGGGGACCAATCAGCCCCAGCATTTT.

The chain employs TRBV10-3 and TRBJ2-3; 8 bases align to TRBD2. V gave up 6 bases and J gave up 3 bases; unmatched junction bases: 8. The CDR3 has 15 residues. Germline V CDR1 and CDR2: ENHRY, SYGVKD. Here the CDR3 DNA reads TGTGCCATCAGGAACCCGGGGGGGCCAACAGATACGCAGTATTTT. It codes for CAIRNPGGPTDTQYF.

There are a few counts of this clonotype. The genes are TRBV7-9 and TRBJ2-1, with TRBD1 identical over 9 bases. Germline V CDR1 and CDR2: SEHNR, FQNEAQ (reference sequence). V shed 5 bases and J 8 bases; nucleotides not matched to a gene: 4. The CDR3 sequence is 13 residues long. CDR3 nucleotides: TGTGCCAGCAGCGGGGACAGGGCCGATGAGCAGTTCTTC. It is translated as CASSGDRADEQFF.